This TCR beta chain was documented in a study of a mutant IDH1 vaccine in newly diagnosed glioma (dated by TCRdb to 2020 to 2023). Background on the whole study: Patients were given eight vaccinations, in weeks 1, 3, 5, 7, 11, 15, 19 and 23, which matched visits V03 through V10. Vaccination began 4-6 weeks after radiotherapy alone, or alongside temozolomide cycles in the chemotherapy-containing groups. Of the 25 to 35 patients who were treated, around 60% were male and around 38% were female, and the mean age was about 40 years. Before enrollment, most patients had been given radiochemotherapy with temozolomide as standard therapy, while the rest had received either radiotherapy alone or temozolomide alone. Six visits were used for peripheral blood collection: V03 (baseline), V05, V07, V10, V12 and V13. For exploratory analyses, about 25 treated patients had longitudinal TCRB deep sequencing done wherever samples were available. The paper as a whole reports these results and caveats: Across multiple MHC alleles, vaccine-induced immune responses were seen in around 94% of patients. The authors stated that sample limitations prevented analyses of patient blood samples from being reproduced. PBMC samples for TCRB deep sequencing were selected based on availability. No apparent relationship was observed between pseudoprogression and alterations in the top peripheral T cell clonotypes detected by TCRB sequencing.

The CDR3, from cysteine to phenylalanine, totals 16 residues. The only DNA kept is the CDR3, 48 bases in frame from the first base. The germline V gene (reference sequence) specifies SGHNT as CDR1 and YYREEE as CDR2. A distance of 11 bases separates the germline ends of V and J, which lose 4 bases and 0 bases respectively. This specimen's time point label, per the study, means: week 11, during vaccination. A 20-mer mutant IDH1 peptide at 300 micrograms in Montanide made up each vaccine dose, which was injected subcutaneously together with topical imiquimod. Newly diagnosed WHO grade 3 or 4 IDH1-mutant astrocytomas showing loss of nuclear ATRX were present in the donors. The samples were drawn from NOA16, a multicentre, single-arm, open-label phase I trial in Germany that tested a mutant IDH1 peptide vaccine in humans for the first time. Genomic DNA for TCRB sequencing was extracted from EDTA blood using the DNeasy Blood and Tissue Kit.

Library prep was done by the immunoSEQ multiplex PCR assay. Rearranged TCR beta chain sequences were amplified with the hsTCRB Kit following the manufacturer's protocol. TCRB libraries were sequenced on an Illumina MiSeq. On the study's bioinformatics: The kit vendor's proprietary platform handled demultiplexing, trimming and gene mapping. As stored in TCRdb, this immuneACCESS dataset retains in-frame rearrangements with V and J assigned. A fraction of the clones does not appear; measured against another copy, unresolved V genes explain less than half of the discrepancy, and the remainder lacks a known reason. V and J calls and clone size are as listed in that table; D and trimming were resolved from the DNA. For this sample there are around 24,000 clones; around 79% appear just once. The ten most abundant clones make up over 7.5% of the sample. Concerning this clone: No cognate antigen has been identified for it. Per-nucleotide qualities are absent, and no much larger clonotype sits a single base away.

Sequenced material: PBMCs, taken from a glioma patient whose treatment included an IDH1 peptide vaccine. The source of this sequence is a man aged 40-49 years with glioma. Recombination joined TRBV5-4 with TRBJ2-6; the D gene identity is not certain. The CDR3 reads as follows: CASSTIANSGANVLTF. The DNA reads TGTGCCAGCAGCACCATTGCCAACTCTGGGGCCAACGTCCTGACTTTC.